The T cell receptor (beta chain) described here comes from a study of blood T cell repertoires in COVID-19. Study background: Specimens from acute and convalescent COVID-19 originated in the United States, Italy and Spain. The analysed material was cDNA or gDNA that came from T cells, B-cell-depleted T cells, or PBMCs.

J gave up 1 base and V 0 bases, and 3 bases lay outside the gene matches. The germline CDR1 and CDR2 sequences are SEHNR and FQNEAQ (reference sequence). The CDR3 consists of 15 residues. Participants spanned ages about 18 to 90 years and resided in fewer than 30 US areas. Each participant's cohort was designated according to participant-reported clinical history. Clones were sequenced by immunoSEQ multiplex PCR, and TCRdb holds only the in-frame ones, with some missing. In the table there are around 62,000 clones, roughly 91% of which are singletons. The clonotype comes from a woman aged 40 to 50 who had recovered from COVID-19. The sample consisted of PBMCs or T cells enriched from blood (not recorded which). The chain is built from TRBV7-9 and TRBJ2-7, with 7 positions matching TRBD1. In DNA, the CDR3 is TGTGCCAGCAGCTTAGCATCACAGGGGTCCTACGAGCAGTACTTC. Translated, it gives CASSLASQGSYEQYF.